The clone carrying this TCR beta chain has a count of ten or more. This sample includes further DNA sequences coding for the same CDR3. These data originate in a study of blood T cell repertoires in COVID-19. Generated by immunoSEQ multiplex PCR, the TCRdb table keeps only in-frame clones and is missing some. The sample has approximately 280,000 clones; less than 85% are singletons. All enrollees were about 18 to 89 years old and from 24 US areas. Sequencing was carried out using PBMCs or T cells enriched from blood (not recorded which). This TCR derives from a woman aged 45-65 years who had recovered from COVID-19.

CDR3 in DNA: TGTGCCAGCTCACCAGAAACAGCTAATTCACCCCTCCACTTT. The encoded protein is CASSPETANSPLHF. The chain employs TRBV18 and TRBJ1-6; D is undetermined. The CDR3 contains 14 residues. The germline CDR1 and CDR2 sequences are KGHSH and LQKENI. Trimming cost V 2 bases and J 6 bases, with 8 bases left between them.